This T cell receptor (beta chain) derives from a study of Graves' ophthalmopathy and Graves' hyperthyroidism. Study-wide context: Being free of ophthalmopathy for 18 months of follow-up defined stable hyperthyroidism.

The study's findings and limits: Thyroid clonotypes that were expanded above 0.001 frequency mostly also appeared in blood. It was with around 67% sensitivity and roughly 75% specificity that the model predicted ophthalmopathy progression.

The J segment lost 8 bases and the V segment lost 3 bases, leaving 9 bases of the junction unmatched. The CDR3 spans 14 residues. The V gene's germline CDR1 is LGHNA and CDR2 YSLEER. The study amplified TCR beta CDR3 regions using RNA transcripts. HTBI primers served in a first-round RT-PCR, which a second-round multiplex PCR followed. MiXCR, run by TCRdb on the multiplex PCR reads, gives a single entry per CDR3 protein. Of over a million distinct CDR3 sequences listed, approximately 35% are singletons. The study excluded patients with other autoimmune diseases, uncontrolled infections, pregnancy or lactation. Comments on this clonotype: Its antigen is not known.

This receptor was obtained from an adult man with Graves' hyperthyroidism. Input material: peripheral blood or thyroid tissue (not recorded which). The chain is built from TRBV4-3 and TRBJ1-2; 7 bases are a match to TRBD1. The DNA of the CDR3 is TGCGCCAGCAGCCAGATCGACAGGGATCGCGGCTACACCTTC. It yields the protein CASSQIDRDRGYTF.